Following are 26 T cell receptor beta chains from one sample sequenced in a study of beta chain features in type 1 diabetes. Sequencing targeted expressed TCRB transcripts, as all isolated RNA had been reverse transcribed. Generated by immunoSEQ multiplex PCR, the TCRdb table keeps only in-frame clones and is missing some. The table shows roughly 400,000 clones, with about 14% occurring only once. Sample: naive CD4+ T cells from blood. The receptors were gathered from a man younger than 45 in good health.

A few counts support this clone. Distinct nucleotide sequences in the sample also encode this CDR3. The V call is TRBV5-1, the J call TRBJ2-3, with 9 bases lining up with TRBD2. Germline CDR1 is SGHRS and CDR2 is YFSETQ. The CDR3 runs 15 residues. V shed 3 bases, J shed 3 bases, and the junction held 5 bases outside the gene matches. CDR3 sequence reads: CASSSGLAGTDTQYF. In DNA, the CDR3 is TGCGCCAGCAGCTCGGGACTAGCCGGAACAGATACGCAGTATTTT.

This chain connects TRBV5-1 to TRBJ2-7; maybe TRBD2 (6 bases). The CDR3 sequence is 14 residues long. V was trimmed by 0 bases and J by 4 bases, leaving 11 bases between them. The germline V gene encodes CDR1 SGHRS and CDR2 YFSETQ. The CDR3 region is CASSLAGDFYEQYV. The CDR3 DNA is TGCGCCAGCAGCTTGGCCGGGGACTTTTACGAGCAGTACGTC.

This clone was recorded only once. This sequence joins TRBV6-5 and TRBJ2-2, with TRBD2 as a possible D gene (6 bases). Germline-derived CDR1 and CDR2 are MNHEY and SVGAGI. V lost 6 bases, J lost 0 bases, and 8 bases lay in between. The length of the CDR3 is 14 residues. CDR3 bases: TGTGCCAGCAGGGCGGGGACGAACACCGGGGAGCTGTTTTTT. Amino acid sequence: CASRAGTNTGELFF.

The chain recombines TRBV7-2 with TRBJ2-5, with unresolved D. The CDR3 sequence is 12 residues long. Per germline, CDR1 SGHTA and CDR2 FQGNSA. The V and J ends lost 8 bases and 2 bases respectively, with 9 bases between them. CDR3: CASGLLQETQYF. CDR3 sequence (DNA): TGTGCCAGCGGTTTACTACAAGAGACCCAGTACTTC.

On this clone: This sample also contains other DNA sequences that code for the same CDR3. The V gene is TRBV18, the J gene TRBJ2-7; 7 nucleotides agree with TRBD2. V lost 2 bases, J lost 4 bases, and 5 bases stayed unmatched. CDR1 is KGHSH and CDR2 is LQKENI in the germline V gene. This CDR3 is 14 amino acids long. The CDR3 region is CASSPRGGLYEQYF. The CDR3 DNA follows: TGTGCCAGCTCACCAAGGGGAGGGCTTTACGAGCAGTACTTC.

This clone was counted between two and nine times. V and J are TRBV29-1 and TRBJ1-4, with D maybe TRBD1 (5 bases). This CDR3 is 13 amino acids long. The germline V and J ends were trimmed by 3 bases and 14 bases, with 19 bases remaining between them. Germline-derived CDR1 and CDR2 are SQVTM and ANQGSEA. DNA of the CDR3: TGCAGCGTTGACGACCGGGGGTTGGGGAAGCTGTTTTTT. It codes for CSVDDRGLGKLFF.

Only a few counts were recorded for this clone. The chain joins TRBV29-1 to TRBJ2-1; 13 bases match TRBD2. The CDR3 length is 17 residues. V shed 3 bases and J 0 bases; nucleotides not matched to a gene: 5. Per germline, CDR1 SQVTM and CDR2 ANQGSEA. CDR3 nucleotides: TGCAGCGTTGAGGGGACTAGCGGGATTAGCTCCTACAATGAGCAGTTCTTC. Translation: CSVEGTSGISSYNEQFF.

This clone was seen a handful of times. The rearrangement uses TRBV5-1 and TRBJ2-5; the D gene is possibly TRBD1 (5 bases). CDR3 length: 13 residues. The germline gives CDR1 SGHRS, CDR2 YFSETQ. The V end lost 0 bases, the J end lost 9 bases, and 12 bases lay between the germline ends. The CDR3 protein is CASSLDQGQPQYF. The DNA of the CDR3 is TGCGCCAGCAGCTTGGATCAGGGTCAGCCCCAGTACTTC.

This clone has more than one count but fewer than ten. The chain has TRBV19 and TRBJ2-1, with D tentatively TRBD2 (5 bases). Germline CDR1 reads LNHDA; CDR2 reads SQIVND (reference sequence). V was trimmed by 3 bases and J by 6 bases, leaving 24 bases between them. This CDR3 is built from 18 residues. Written as DNA, the CDR3 is TGTGCCAGTAGTATCAGCGTTCCTAAGGGCTCGGGGTCCAATGAGCAGTTCTTC. This translates into CASSISVPKGSGSNEQFF.

This clone has only a few counts. The chain carries TRBV29-1 and TRBJ1-2; D gene ambiguous. The CDR3 has 14 amino acids. V shed 7 bases and J shed 3 bases, with 18 bases lying between them. Germline values: CDR1 SQVTM, CDR2 ANQGSEA. The DNA for the CDR3 is TGCAGCGCTAAAATGGTGGAGGGATACTATGGCTACACCTTC. Residues: CSAKMVEGYYGYTF. Looking up the rest from reference TRBV29-1 and TRBJ1-2 gives the full variable domain: SAVISQKPSRDICQRGTSLTIQCQVDSQVTMMFWYRQQPGQSLTLIATANQGSEATYESGFVIDKFPISRPNLTFSTLTVSNMSPEDSSIYLCSAKMVEGYYGYTFGSGTRLTVV.

The chain has TRBV5-6 and TRBJ2-1; the match to TRBD1 covers 7 bases. From germline, CDR1 is SGHDT and CDR2 YYEEEE. With 3 bases clipped from V and 3 bases from J, the junction kept 6 bases outside the gene matches. The CDR3 totals 15 residues. CDR3 sequence: CASSYRQGRYNEQFF. The CDR3 nucleotides read TGTGCCAGCAGCTATAGACAGGGCCGCTACAATGAGCAGTTCTTC.

The chain links TRBV5-4 to TRBJ1-2; D may be TRBD1 (5 bases). The V and J ends lost 1 base and 6 bases respectively, with 10 bases between them. This CDR3 is 13 amino acids long. Germline V gene data show CDR1 as SGHNT and CDR2 as YYREEE (reference sequence). For the CDR3, the DNA is TGTGCCAGCAGCTTGCCAGGGCTCGATGGCTACACCTTC. As protein: CASSLPGLDGYTF.

V usage is TRBV4-3 and J usage is TRBJ1-1; unclear D gene. The CDR3 has 13 residues. Germline V gene lookup returns CDR1 LGHNA and CDR2 YSLEER. V lost 1 base and J 2 bases, leaving 5 bases between the germline ends. DNA of the CDR3: TGCGCCAGCAGCCAAGCGGTAAACACTGAAGCTTTCTTT. It is translated as CASSQAVNTEAFF.

This clone came up a few times. The V call is TRBV30, the J call TRBJ2-2; no definite D call. The length of the CDR3 is 12 residues. Trimming removed 0 bases at V and 8 bases at J, with 7 bases between. Germline loops: CDR1 GTSNPN, CDR2 SVGIG (reference sequence). The CDR3 nucleotides are TGTGCCTGGAGTGTAAAAAGGGGGGAGCTGTTTTTT. It specifies CAWSVKRGELFF.

This clone showed up many times. The V and J genes are TRBV23-1 and TRBJ2-3; D gene unclear. TRBV23-1 is recorded as an ORF, its role being uncertain. This CDR3 region has 14 residues. Trimming removed 0 bases at V and 5 bases at J, with 9 bases between. CDR3 loop: CASSQSVGQDTQYF. For the CDR3, the DNA is TGCGCCAGCAGTCAATCGGTAGGGCAAGATACGCAGTATTTT.

This clone was counted only a few times. This sample includes further DNA sequences coding for the same CDR3. The chain has TRBV9 and TRBJ1-1; D might be TRBD1 (5 bases). Trimming took 3 bases from V and 2 from J, leaving 8 bases between them. Per the germline V gene, CDR1 is SGDLS and CDR2 is YYNGEE. The CDR3 extends over 13 amino acids. The CDR3 loop is CASSAGQNTEAFF. The CDR3 bases are TGTGCCAGCAGCGCCGGACAAAACACTGAAGCTTTCTTT.

This clone was seen only a few times. J is TRBJ1-2 and V is TRBV29-1, with D maybe TRBD1 (5 bases). The germline V gene has CDR1 SQVTM and CDR2 ANQGSEA. This CDR3 is 15 amino acids long. The V gene lost 4 bases and the J gene lost 4 bases, with 19 bases spanning the gap. Here the CDR3 reads CSVAGRSRSSYGYTF. CDR3 nucleotides: TGCAGCGTTGCGGGACGATCGAGAAGCTCCTATGGCTACACCTTC.

This clone came up a few times. The V call is TRBV29-1, the J call TRBJ2-5; D is ambiguous. Germline V gene sequence: CDR1 SQVTM, CDR2 ANQGSEA. The CDR3 totals 11 residues. V was cut by 8 bases and J by 11 bases, with 18 bases left in between. Written as DNA, the CDR3 is TGCAGCCCCTCTAGACACCGCCCACAGTACTTC. Protein product: CSPSRHRPQYF. The variable domain in full, completed from reference TRBV29-1 and TRBJ2-5, reads SAVISQKPSRDICQRGTSLTIQCQVDSQVTMMFWYRQQPGQSLTLIATANQGSEATYESGFVIDKFPISRPNLTFSTLTVSNMSPEDSSIYLCSPSRHRPQYFGPGTRLLVL.

As DNA, the CDR3 is TGTGCCACCAGCAGATCTGGACAGACCTACAATGAGCAGTTCTTC. This encodes CATSRSGQTYNEQFF. The rearrangement links TRBV15 to TRBJ2-1, with D tentatively TRBD1 (6 bases). This CDR3 has 15 residues. Trimming took off 2 bases at V and 2 bases at J, with 10 bases between the two ends. In germline, CDR1 is LNHNV, CDR2 YYDKDF (reference sequence).

This clone was counted many times. The V call is TRBV5-4, the J call TRBJ2-7, with D maybe TRBD2 (7 bases). Trimming left V 5 bases short and J 3 bases short, with 15 bases between. This CDR3 region has 14 residues. Germline V gene sequence: CDR1 SGHNT, CDR2 YYREEE (reference sequence). The DNA for the CDR3 is TGTGCCAGCAGACCGGGGGGCAGCGTCTACGAGCAGTACTTC. This codes for CASRPGGSVYEQYF.

The V and J genes are TRBV7-9 and TRBJ2-1; 11 positions match TRBD2. CDR3 length: 16 amino acids. V lost 1 base and J lost 10; bases outside the gene matches: 9. The germline CDR1 and CDR2 sequences are SEHNR and FQNEAQ (reference sequence). The chain's CDR3 is CASSLEGLAGGNEQFF. CDR3 in DNA: TGTGCCAGCAGCTTAGAAGGTCTAGCGGGAGGCAACGAGCAGTTCTTC.

The rearrangement joins TRBV29-1 to TRBJ2-1, with TRBD2 identical over 12 bases. CDR3 length: 15 amino acids. The germline gives CDR1 SQVTM, CDR2 ANQGSEA. The V and J ends lost 4 bases and 10 bases, in that order; junction bases with no gene match: 11. CDR3 loop: CSVARTSGTRGEQFF. DNA for the CDR3: TGCAGCGTTGCCCGGACTAGCGGGACTAGAGGGGAGCAGTTCTTC.

This clone has a handful of counts. V gene TRBV5-4 combines with J gene TRBJ2-5; TRBD1 or TRBD2 may be the D gene (6 bases each). Trimming cost V 2 bases and J 4 bases, with 12 bases left between them. The CDR3 is made up of 14 amino acids. CDR1 and CDR2 from the germline V gene are SGHNT and YYREEE (reference sequence). The CDR3 protein is CASSFGGGGETQYF. DNA of the CDR3: TGTGCCAGCAGCTTTGGAGGGGGAGGAGAGACCCAGTACTTC.

The gene calls are TRBV10-3 and TRBJ2-7; 11 bases fit TRBD1. This CDR3 has 14 residues. Unmatched junction bases numbered 7, after V lost 6 bases and J lost 6 bases. Germline CDR1 ENHRY, CDR2 SYGVKD. In DNA form, the CDR3 reads TGTGCCATCAGCCAAGGACAGGGGGCTATCGAGCAGTACGTC. The encoded protein is CAISQGQGAIEQYV.

As regards this clone: Other nucleotide sequences in the sample specify the same CDR3. The CDR3 region has the DNA TGTGCCTGGAGTGTACGATCCCGGACAGTCTATGGCTACACCTTC. It codes for CAWSVRSRTVYGYTF. The genes are TRBV30 and TRBJ1-2; D perhaps matches TRBD1 (6 bases). Germline loops: CDR1 GTSNPN, CDR2 SVGIG (reference sequence). The CDR3 contains 15 residues. Trimming removed 0 bases at V and 4 bases at J, with 15 bases between.

The chain employs TRBV14 and TRBJ1-2; unclear D gene. From germline, CDR1 is SGHDN and CDR2 FVKESK. There are 13 residues in the CDR3. V was shortened by 0 bases and J by 4 bases, with 6 bases between the two germline ends. The CDR3 DNA reads as TGTGCCAGCAGCCAAGAATCGACCTATGGCTACACCTTC. Translating it yields CASSQESTYGYTF. Full variable domain (outside the CDR3, taken from reference TRBV14 and TRBJ1-2): EAGVTQFPSHSVIEKGQTVTLRCDPISGHDNLYWYRRVMGKEIKFLLHFVKESKQDESGMPNNRFLAERTGGTYSTLKVQPAELEDSGVYFCASSQESTYGYTFGSGTRLTVV.